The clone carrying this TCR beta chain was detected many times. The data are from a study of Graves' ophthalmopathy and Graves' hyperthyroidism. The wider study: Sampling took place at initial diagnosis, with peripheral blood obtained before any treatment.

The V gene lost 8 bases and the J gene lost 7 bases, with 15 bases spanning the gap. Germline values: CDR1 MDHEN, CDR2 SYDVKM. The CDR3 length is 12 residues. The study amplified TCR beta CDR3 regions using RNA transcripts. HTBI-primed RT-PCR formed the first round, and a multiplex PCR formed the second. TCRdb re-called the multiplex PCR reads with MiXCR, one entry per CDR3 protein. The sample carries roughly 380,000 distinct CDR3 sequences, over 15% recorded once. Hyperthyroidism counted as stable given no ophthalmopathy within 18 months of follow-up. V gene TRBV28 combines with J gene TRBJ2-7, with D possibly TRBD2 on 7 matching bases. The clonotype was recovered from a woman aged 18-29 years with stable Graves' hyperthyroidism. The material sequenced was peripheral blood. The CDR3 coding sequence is TGTGCCAGCGCCTCGGGGGGCGGGGAGCAGTACTTC. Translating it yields CASASGGGEQYF.